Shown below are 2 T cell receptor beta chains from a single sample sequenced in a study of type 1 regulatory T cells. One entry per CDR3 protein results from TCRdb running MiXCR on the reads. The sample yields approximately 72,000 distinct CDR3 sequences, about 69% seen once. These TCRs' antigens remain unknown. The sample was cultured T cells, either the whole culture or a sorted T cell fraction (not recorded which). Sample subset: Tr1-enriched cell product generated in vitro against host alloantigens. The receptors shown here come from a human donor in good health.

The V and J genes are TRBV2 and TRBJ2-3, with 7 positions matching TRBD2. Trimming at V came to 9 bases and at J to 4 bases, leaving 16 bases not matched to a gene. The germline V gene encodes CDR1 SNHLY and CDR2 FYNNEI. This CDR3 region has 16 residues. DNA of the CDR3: TGTGCCAGAAGCTCAGCAGGGACTACCCGTCCAGATACGCAGTATTTT. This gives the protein CARSSAGTTRPDTQYF.

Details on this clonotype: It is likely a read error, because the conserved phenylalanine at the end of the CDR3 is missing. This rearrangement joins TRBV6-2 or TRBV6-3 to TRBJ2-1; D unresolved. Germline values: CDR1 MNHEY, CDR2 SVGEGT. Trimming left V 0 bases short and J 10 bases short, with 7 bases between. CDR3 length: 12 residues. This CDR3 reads CASSYSTGEQFL. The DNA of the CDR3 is TGTGCCAGCAGTTACTCAACCGGGGAGCAGTTCCTC.